Here is one T cell receptor (beta chain) with its context. The data were obtained in a study of PD-1 blockade in classical Hodgkin lymphoma. The patients all showed relapse after autologous stem cell transplantation, while their brentuximab vedotin exposure varied. The best responses consisted of complete response, partial response or progressive disease. V was trimmed by 4 bases and J by 0 bases, leaving 9 bases between them. Germline-derived CDR1 and CDR2 are SQVTM and ANQGSEA. The CDR3 is 13 amino acids. The data were produced by immunoSEQ multiplex PCR, yet TCRdb's version contains in-frame clones alone and is incomplete. The table includes roughly 55,000 clones, over 75% detected once.

The starting material was peripheral blood mononuclear cells (PBMCs), obtained at baseline. This sequence originates from a human donor with classical Hodgkin lymphoma. The chain links TRBV29-1 to TRBJ1-1; D is unresolved. The CDR3 here is CSVGPLVNTEAFF. DNA of the CDR3: TGCAGCGTTGGTCCGTTGGTGAACACTGAAGCTTTCTTT.